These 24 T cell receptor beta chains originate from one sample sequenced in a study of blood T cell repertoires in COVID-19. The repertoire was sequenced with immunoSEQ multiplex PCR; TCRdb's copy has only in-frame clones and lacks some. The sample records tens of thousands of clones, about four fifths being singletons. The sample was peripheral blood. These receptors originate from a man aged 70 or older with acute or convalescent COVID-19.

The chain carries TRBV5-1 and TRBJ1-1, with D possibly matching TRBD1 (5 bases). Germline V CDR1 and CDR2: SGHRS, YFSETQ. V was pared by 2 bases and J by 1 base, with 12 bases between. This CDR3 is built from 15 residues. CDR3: CASSFLPDRNTEAFF. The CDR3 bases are TGCGCCAGCAGCTTTCTCCCCGACAGGAACACTGAAGCTTTCTTT.

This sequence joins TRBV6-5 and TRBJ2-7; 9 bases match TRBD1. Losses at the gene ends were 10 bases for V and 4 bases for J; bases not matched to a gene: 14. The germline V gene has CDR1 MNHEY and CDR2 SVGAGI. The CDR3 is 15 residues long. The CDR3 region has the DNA TGTGCCATTCCCCTAACCGGGACAGGGCAGTACGAGCAGTACTTC. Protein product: CAIPLTGTGQYEQYF.

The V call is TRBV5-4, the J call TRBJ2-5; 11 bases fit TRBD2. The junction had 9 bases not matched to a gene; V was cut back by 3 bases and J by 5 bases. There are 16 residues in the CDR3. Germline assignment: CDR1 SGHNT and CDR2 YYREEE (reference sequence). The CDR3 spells CASSSKTSGIFETQYF. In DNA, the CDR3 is TGTGCCAGCAGCTCGAAGACTAGCGGGATATTTGAGACCCAGTACTTC.

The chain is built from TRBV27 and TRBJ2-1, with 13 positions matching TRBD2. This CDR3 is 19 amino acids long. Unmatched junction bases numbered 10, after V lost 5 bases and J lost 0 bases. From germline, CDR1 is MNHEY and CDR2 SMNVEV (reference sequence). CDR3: CASSRLAGGPGGSYNEQFF. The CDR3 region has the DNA TGTGCCAGCAGTCGACTAGCGGGAGGCCCTGGAGGCTCCTACAATGAGCAGTTCTTC.

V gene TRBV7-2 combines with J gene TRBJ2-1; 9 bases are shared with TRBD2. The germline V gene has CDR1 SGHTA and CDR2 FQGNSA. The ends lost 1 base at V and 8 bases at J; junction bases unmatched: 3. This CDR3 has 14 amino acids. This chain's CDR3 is CASSLDSGSDEQFF. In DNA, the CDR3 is TGTGCCAGCAGCTTAGATAGCGGGAGCGATGAGCAGTTCTTC. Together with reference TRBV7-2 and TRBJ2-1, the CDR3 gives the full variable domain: GAGVSQSPSNKVTEKGKDVELRCDPISGHTALYWYRQSLGQGLEFLIYFQGNSAPDKSGLPSDRFSAERTGGSVSTLTIQRTQQEDSAVYLCASSLDSGSDEQFFGPGTRLTVL.

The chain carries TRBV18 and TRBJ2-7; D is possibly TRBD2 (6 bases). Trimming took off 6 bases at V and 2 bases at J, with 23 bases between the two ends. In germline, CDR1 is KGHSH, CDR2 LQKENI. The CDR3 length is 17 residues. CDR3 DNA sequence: TGTGCCAGCTCTTCCTTTTTAGGGCGGCGGGGAGCCTACGAGCAGTACTTC. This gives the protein CASSSFLGRRGAYEQYF.

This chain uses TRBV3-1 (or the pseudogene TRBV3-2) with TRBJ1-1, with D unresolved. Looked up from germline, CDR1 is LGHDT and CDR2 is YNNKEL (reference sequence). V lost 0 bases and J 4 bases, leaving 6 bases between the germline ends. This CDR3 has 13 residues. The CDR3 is CASSQEKRTEAFF. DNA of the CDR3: TGTGCCAGCAGCCAAGAAAAGCGCACTGAAGCTTTCTTT.

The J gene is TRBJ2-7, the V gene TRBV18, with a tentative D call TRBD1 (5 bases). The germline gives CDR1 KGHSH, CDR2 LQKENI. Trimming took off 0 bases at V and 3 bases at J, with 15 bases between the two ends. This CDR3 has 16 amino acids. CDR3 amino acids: CASSPPEAQGRYEQYF. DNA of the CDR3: TGTGCCAGCTCACCACCCGAAGCCCAGGGCCGCTACGAGCAGTACTTC.

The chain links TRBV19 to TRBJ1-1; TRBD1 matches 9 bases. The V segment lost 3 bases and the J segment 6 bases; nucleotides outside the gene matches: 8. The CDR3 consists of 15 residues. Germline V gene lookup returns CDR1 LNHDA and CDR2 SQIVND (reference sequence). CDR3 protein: CASSIFGTGHPEAFF. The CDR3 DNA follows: TGTGCCAGTAGTATCTTTGGGACAGGGCATCCTGAAGCTTTCTTT. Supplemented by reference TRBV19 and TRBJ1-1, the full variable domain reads DGGITQSPKYLFRKEGQNVTLSCEQNLNHDAMYWYRQDPGQGLRLIYYSQIVNDFQKGDIAEGYSVSREKKESFPLTVTSAQKNPTAFYLCASSIFGTGHPEAFFGQGTRLTVV.

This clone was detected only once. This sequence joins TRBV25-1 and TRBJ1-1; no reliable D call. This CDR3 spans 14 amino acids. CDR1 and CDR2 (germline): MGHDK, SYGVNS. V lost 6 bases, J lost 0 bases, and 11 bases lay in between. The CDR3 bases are TGTGCCAGCAGAGAGACGGGGATGAACACTGAAGCTTTCTTT. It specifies CASRETGMNTEAFF.

The chain's CDR3 is CASSGRDRNTEAFF. DNA of the CDR3: TGTGCCAGCAGCGGCCGGGACAGGAACACTGAAGCTTTCTTT. The chain couples TRBV7-3 to TRBJ1-1; 7 bases are shared with TRBD1. J lost 1 base, V lost 5 bases, and 4 bases had no gene match. Germline values: CDR1 SGHTA, CDR2 FQGTGA. This CDR3 contains 14 residues.

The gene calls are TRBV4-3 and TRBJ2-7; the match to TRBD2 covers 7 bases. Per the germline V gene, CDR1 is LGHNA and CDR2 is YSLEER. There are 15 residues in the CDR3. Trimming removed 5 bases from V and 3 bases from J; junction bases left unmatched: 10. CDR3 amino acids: CASSSGRARDYEQYF. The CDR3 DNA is TGCGCCAGCAGCTCGGGGAGGGCCAGGGACTACGAGCAGTACTTC.

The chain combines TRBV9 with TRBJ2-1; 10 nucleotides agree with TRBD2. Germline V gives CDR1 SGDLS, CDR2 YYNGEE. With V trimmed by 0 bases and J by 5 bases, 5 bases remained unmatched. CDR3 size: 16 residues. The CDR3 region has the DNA TGTGCCAGCAGCGTAGGAGGAGCGGGAGGGCACAATGAGCAGTTCTTC. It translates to CASSVGGAGGHNEQFF.

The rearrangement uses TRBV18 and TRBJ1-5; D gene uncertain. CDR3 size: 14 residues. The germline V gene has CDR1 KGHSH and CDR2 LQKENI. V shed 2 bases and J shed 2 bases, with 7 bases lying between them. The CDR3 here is CASSPEPGNQPQHF. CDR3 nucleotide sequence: TGTGCCAGCTCACCAGAACCAGGCAATCAGCCCCAGCATTTT.

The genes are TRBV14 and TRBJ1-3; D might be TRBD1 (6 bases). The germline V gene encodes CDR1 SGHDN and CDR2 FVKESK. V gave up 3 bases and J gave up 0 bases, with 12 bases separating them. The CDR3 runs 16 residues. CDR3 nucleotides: TGTGCCAGCAGCCATATCCGGGACAACTCTGGAAACACCATATATTTT. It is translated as CASSHIRDNSGNTIYF.

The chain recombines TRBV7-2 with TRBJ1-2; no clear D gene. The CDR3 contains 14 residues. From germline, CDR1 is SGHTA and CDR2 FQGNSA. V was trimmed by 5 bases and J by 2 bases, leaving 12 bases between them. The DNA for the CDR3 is TGTGCCAGCAGCGCTCCCCCAGTGAACTATGGCTACACCTTC. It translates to CASSAPPVNYGYTF. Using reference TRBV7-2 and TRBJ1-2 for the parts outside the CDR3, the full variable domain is GAGVSQSPSNKVTEKGKDVELRCDPISGHTALYWYRQSLGQGLEFLIYFQGNSAPDKSGLPSDRFSAERTGGSVSTLTIQRTQQEDSAVYLCASSAPPVNYGYTFGSGTRLTVV.

CDR3 DNA sequence: TGTGCCAGCGGAGGACAGAGCTCCTACGAGCAGTACTTC. Protein sequence: CASGGQSSYEQYF. This rearrangement joins TRBV7-9 to TRBJ2-7, with a weak D call TRBD1 (6 bases). Trimming left V 8 bases short and J 0 bases short, with 11 bases between. From germline, CDR1 is SEHNR and CDR2 FQNEAQ (reference sequence). The CDR3 length is 13 residues. Supplemented by reference TRBV7-9 and TRBJ2-7, the full variable domain reads DTGVSQNPRHKITKRGQNVTFRCDPISEHNRLYWYRQTLGQGPEFLTYFQNEAQLEKSRLLSDRFSAERPKGSFSTLEIQRTEQGDSAMYLCASGGQSSYEQYFGPGTRLTVT.

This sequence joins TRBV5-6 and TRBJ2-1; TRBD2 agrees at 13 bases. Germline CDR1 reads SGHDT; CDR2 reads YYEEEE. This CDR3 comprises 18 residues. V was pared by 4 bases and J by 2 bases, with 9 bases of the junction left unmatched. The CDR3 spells CASSPWTSGGAAYNEQFF. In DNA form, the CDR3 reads TGTGCCAGCAGCCCATGGACTAGCGGGGGAGCAGCCTACAATGAGCAGTTCTTC.

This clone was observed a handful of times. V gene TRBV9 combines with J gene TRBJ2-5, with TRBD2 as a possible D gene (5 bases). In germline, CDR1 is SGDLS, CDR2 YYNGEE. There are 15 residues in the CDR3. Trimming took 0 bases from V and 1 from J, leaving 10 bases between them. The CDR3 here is CASSVVGGPQETQYF. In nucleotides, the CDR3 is TGTGCCAGCAGCGTAGTCGGAGGTCCCCAAGAGACCCAGTACTTC.

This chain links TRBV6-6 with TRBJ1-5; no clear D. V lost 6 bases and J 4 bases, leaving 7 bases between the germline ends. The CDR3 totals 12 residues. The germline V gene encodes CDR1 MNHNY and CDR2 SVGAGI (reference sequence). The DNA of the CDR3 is TGTGCCAGCAGACAAGAAAATCAGCCCCAGCATTTT. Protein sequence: CASRQENQPQHF.

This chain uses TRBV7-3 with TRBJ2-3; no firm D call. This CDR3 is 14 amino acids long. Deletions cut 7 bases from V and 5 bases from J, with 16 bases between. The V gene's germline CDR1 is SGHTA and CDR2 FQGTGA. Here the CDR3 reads CASTDGRRGDTQYF. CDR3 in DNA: TGTGCCAGCACCGACGGCCGGAGAGGAGATACGCAGTATTTT.

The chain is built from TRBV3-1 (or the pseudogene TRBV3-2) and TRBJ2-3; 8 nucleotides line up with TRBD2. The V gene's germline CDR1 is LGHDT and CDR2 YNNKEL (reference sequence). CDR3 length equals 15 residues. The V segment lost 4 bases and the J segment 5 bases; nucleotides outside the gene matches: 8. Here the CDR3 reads CASSRSGTAVDTQYF. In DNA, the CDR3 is TGTGCCAGCAGCCGTAGCGGGACGGCGGTAGATACGCAGTATTTT.

In DNA form, the CDR3 reads TGTGCCAGCAGCTTAAGGCTAGCGGACCAAGAGACCCAGTACTTC. Its translation: CASSLRLADQETQYF. The chain uses TRBV7-7 and TRBJ2-5; 7 bases match TRBD2. This CDR3 has 15 amino acids. J was trimmed by 0 bases and V by 2 bases; bases with no gene match: 3. CDR1 is SSHAT and CDR2 is FNYEAQ in the germline V gene (reference sequence).

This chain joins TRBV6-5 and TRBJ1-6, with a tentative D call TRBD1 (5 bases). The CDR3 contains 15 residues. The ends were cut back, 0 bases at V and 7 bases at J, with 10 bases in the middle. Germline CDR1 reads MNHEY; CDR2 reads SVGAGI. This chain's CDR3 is CASSYSAGWNSPLHF. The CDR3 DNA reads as TGTGCCAGCAGTTACTCAGCAGGGTGGAATTCACCCCTCCACTTT.